This T cell receptor beta chain was sequenced in a study of cytomegalovirus exposure and HLA in healthy donors. This CDR3 is built from 14 residues. CDR1 and CDR2 (germline): SEHNR, FQNEAQ (reference sequence). The V and J ends lost 4 bases and 3 bases, in that order; junction bases with no gene match: 2. Use of 60 Vbeta and 13 Jbeta primers characterized the PCR. Sequencing was performed with immunoSEQ multiplex PCR; in TCRdb, only in-frame clones are kept and a portion is missing. Altogether 100,000 to 150,000 clones are present, more than 8% being singletons, with the ten largest covering under 7%.

Sequenced input: PBMCs. This receptor was identified in a man in his forties in good health and CMV-seronegative. This chain joins TRBV7-9 and TRBJ2-5, with TRBD1 matching over 10 bases. CDR3 DNA: TGTGCCAGCAGCTCGGGGACAGGGGAAGAGACCCAGTACTTC. This sequence encodes CASSSGTGEETQYF.